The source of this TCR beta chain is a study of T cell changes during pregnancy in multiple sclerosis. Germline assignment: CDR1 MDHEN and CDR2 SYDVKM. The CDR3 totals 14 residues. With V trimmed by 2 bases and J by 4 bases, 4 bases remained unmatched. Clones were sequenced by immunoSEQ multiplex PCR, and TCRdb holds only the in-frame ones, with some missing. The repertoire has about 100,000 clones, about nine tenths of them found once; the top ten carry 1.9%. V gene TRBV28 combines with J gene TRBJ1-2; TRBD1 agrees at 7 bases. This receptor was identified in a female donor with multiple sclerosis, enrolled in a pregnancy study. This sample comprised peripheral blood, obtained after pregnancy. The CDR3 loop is CASSLRGRSYGYTF. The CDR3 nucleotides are TGTGCCAGCAGTTTAAGGGGGCGCAGCTATGGCTACACCTTC.